Listed below are T cell receptor beta chains from one sample, sequenced in a study of graft-versus-host responses after intestinal transplantation. Their antigen targets remain unknown. Profiled with immunoSEQ multiplex PCR; TCRdb holds only in-frame clones, not every one. The sample holds under 100,000 clones; about 94% are singletons and the top ten take approximately 0.2%. The sample in question was unstimulated CD4+ T cells sorted from spleen or lymph node cells, obtained before transplant. These receptors were collected from a human donor who was the organ donor for an intestinal transplant. Each CDR3 is given with its conserved first and last residue. The D gene is left open where the match is weak. A clone size is listed for some rows: how often the clone was seen (once, few, many), or a class if it is expanded.

clone size	D gene	V gene	J gene	CDR3 DNA	CDR3 protein
NA	NA	TRBV2	TRBJ2-3	TGTGCCAGCGTCACAGACAGCACAGATACGCAGTATTTT	CASVTDSTDTQYF
NA	NA	TRBV7-2	TRBJ2-1	TGTGCCAGCAGCAAGGGGCCAGACTACAATGAGCAGTTCTTC	CASSKGPDYNEQFF
NA	NA	TRBV28	TRBJ2-5	TGTGCCAGCAGTTTAGCAGGGTTGGGCTCAGAGACCCAGTACTTC	CASSLAGLGSETQYF
NA	NA	TRBV10-3	TRBJ1-5	TGTGCCATCAGCCGAGACAGAACCAATCAGCCCCAGCATTTT	CAISRDRTNQPQHF
NA	NA	TRBV7-2	TRBJ2-3	TGTGCCAGCAGCTCCCAGGGGGGAGATACGCAGTATTTT	CASSSQGGDTQYF
NA	NA	TRBV7-2	TRBJ2-7	TGTGCCAGCAGCTTAGGAGGAGCATACTACGAGCAGTACTTC	CASSLGGAYYEQYF
NA	TRBD1	TRBV30	TRBJ1-3	TGTGCCTGGAGTGTACTTCGCTGGGACAGGGGAAACACCATATATTTT	CAWSVLRWDRGNTIYF
NA	TRBD2	TRBV28	TRBJ2-3	TGTGCCAGCAGACTAGCGGGAATCACAGATACGCAGTATTTT	CASRLAGITDTQYF
once	TRBD1	TRBV5-4	TRBJ1-6	TGTGCCAGCAGTCTGACAGGGACGATTAATTCACCCCTCCACTTT	CASSLTGTINSPLHF
NA	NA	TRBV28	TRBJ2-6	TGTGCCAGCACCAAGTCTGGGGCCAACGTCCTGACTTTC	CASTKSGANVLTF
NA	NA	TRBV20-1	TRBJ2-7	TGCAGGGTCACGGGGCCTTACGAGCAGTACTTC	CRVTGPYEQYF
NA	NA	TRBV19	TRBJ1-5	TGTGCCAGTACTGTTCGCGTCAACGGGGATCAGCCCCAGCATTTT	CASTVRVNGDQPQHF
NA	NA	TRBV6-5	TRBJ1-2	TGTGCCAGCAGTGAAGGGACAAATAACTATGGCTACACCTTC	CASSEGTNNYGYTF
NA	TRBD1	TRBV9	TRBJ1-2	TGTGCCAGCAGCAGACAGGGGACGCGCGGTGGCTACACCTTC	CASSRQGTRGGYTF
NA	NA	TRBV5-4	TRBJ1-2	TGTGCCAGCACCGTCAACAGCGGGCCCTATGGCTACACCTTC	CASTVNSGPYGYTF
NA	NA	TRBV6-1	TRBJ1-2	TGTGCCAGCAGTGAAAGGTTAGATGGCTACACCTTC	CASSERLDGYTF
NA	NA	TRBV28	TRBJ1-2	TGTGCCAGCAGTTTATGGCAGGTTGGCTACACCTTC	CASSLWQVGYTF
NA	TRBD1	TRBV11-2	TRBJ2-7	TGTGCCAGCAGCTCGAGACGGGACAGCGTCGACGAGCAGTACTTC	CASSSRRDSVDEQYF
NA	NA	TRBV18	TRBJ1-1	TGTGCCAGCTCACCGTCTGCGACAAACACTGAAGCTTTCTTT	CASSPSATNTEAFF
NA	TRBD2	TRBV11-3	TRBJ2-3	TGTGCCAGCAGCTTAGCGCGTCTAGCGGGGGAAAATACGCAGTATTTT	CASSLARLAGENTQYF
NA	TRBD1	TRBV28	TRBJ2-6	TGTGCCAGCCAATGGGGGACAGGGGGTTCTGGGGCCAACGTCCTGACTTTC	CASQWGTGGSGANVLTF
NA	TRBD1	TRBV28	TRBJ1-2	TGTGCCAGCAGTTTTGGGCAGGGGGCCTATGGCTACACCTTC	CASSFGQGAYGYTF
NA	TRBD1	TRBV6-1	TRBJ2-1	TGTGCCAGCAGTGTTGGACAGGGGAGATACAATGAGCAGTTCTTC	CASSVGQGRYNEQFF
NA	NA	TRBV5-6	TRBJ2-5	TGTGCCAGCAGCTTGGTGATGGGGACCCAGTACTTC	CASSLVMGTQYF
NA	NA	TRBV6-5	TRBJ1-1	TGTGCCAGCAGGCGAAGGGAGGGGGGAACTGAAGCTTTCTTT	CASRRREGGTEAFF
NA	TRBD1	TRBV4-1	TRBJ1-1	TGCGCCAGCAGCGACGTTCGGGGACAGGGGCCTGAAGCTTTCTTT	CASSDVRGQGPEAFF
NA	NA	TRBV19	TRBJ1-2	TGTGCCAGTACCCGCAAGGGCCGTAACTATGGCTACACCTTC	CASTRKGRNYGYTF
NA	TRBD1	TRBV6-6	TRBJ2-1	TGTGCCAGCAGTGACGCCGGGACAGCGAAGTTTGAGCAGTTCTTC	CASSDAGTAKFEQFF
NA	NA	TRBV20-1	TRBJ2-5	TGCAGTGCTACACAAGAGACCCAGTACTTC	CSATQETQYF
NA	NA	TRBV11-1	TRBJ2-7	TGTGCCAGCAGCCTCGTTGGTATCGGCACCTACGAGCAGTACTTC	CASSLVGIGTYEQYF
NA	NA	TRBV7-9	TRBJ2-5	TGTGCCAGCAGCACTACGACAGGCCCGGGAGAGACCCAGTACTTC	CASSTTTGPGETQYF
NA	NA	TRBV6-1	TRBJ1-5	TGTGCCAGCAACACCGCACGGACGGGCCAGCCCCAGCATTTT	CASNTARTGQPQHF
NA	NA	TRBV4-2	TRBJ2-1	TGTGCCAGCAGCCAGACCCCTTGGGGCTACAATGAGCAGTTCTTC	CASSQTPWGYNEQFF
NA	TRBD1	TRBV11-2	TRBJ2-7	TGTGCCAGCAGCTGGAACAGGGGTCCTTCCTACGAGCAGTACTTC	CASSWNRGPSYEQYF
NA	TRBD1	TRBV19	TRBJ2-5	TGTGCCAGTAGTTCAGGGACAGGGTTGATTTGGGGAGAGACCCAGTACTTC	CASSSGTGLIWGETQYF
NA	NA	TRBV25-1	TRBJ1-1	TGTGCCAGCAGTGAATTAAGGGGTAGTAAAGCTTTCTTT	CASSELRGSKAFF
NA	TRBD2	TRBV7-2	TRBJ2-7	TGTGCCAGCAGCCTGGGGGGGGACTACGAGCAGTACTTC	CASSLGGDYEQYF
NA	NA	TRBV18	TRBJ1-5	TGTGCCAGCTCACCACAGACACTTGATAGCAATCAGCCCCAGCATTTT	CASSPQTLDSNQPQHF
NA	TRBD1	TRBV6-6	TRBJ1-4	TGTGCCAGCAGTTACGGACAGGGAAATGAAAAACTGTTTTTT	CASSYGQGNEKLFF
NA	NA	TRBV11-3	TRBJ1-1	TGTGCCAGCAGCTTAAAGGACAGCGGAGTAGCTTTCTTT	CASSLKDSGVAFF
NA	NA	TRBV9	TRBJ1-6	TGTGCCAGCAGCGTCCTTGATTATAATTCACCCCTCCACTTT	CASSVLDYNSPLHF
NA	NA	TRBV28	TRBJ2-7	TGTGCCAGCAGTCTTCTAGGGGGTCCCCCCTCCTACGAGCAGTACTTC	CASSLLGGPPSYEQYF
NA	NA	TRBV11-3	TRBJ1-4	TGTGCCAGCAGCCGTTCCAGGGGTAACAATGAAAAACTGTTTTTT	CASSRSRGNNEKLFF